The next 11 T cell receptor beta chains were all read from a single sample in a study of cytomegalovirus exposure and HLA in healthy donors. Primers for the PCR totalled 60 Vbeta and 13 Jbeta. Clones were read by immunoSEQ multiplex PCR, and TCRdb kept only the in-frame ones, dropping some. The data contain 90,000 to 120,000 clones, around 72% of them singletons. The sequenced material came from PBMCs. These receptor sequences come from a woman aged 40-49 years in good health and CMV-seropositive.

V and J are TRBV5-1 and TRBJ2-7; D unresolved. The CDR3 spans 14 residues. The germline V gene encodes CDR1 SGHRS and CDR2 YFSETQ. Between the trimmed V and J ends, which lost 3 bases and 6 bases, there was a span of 16 bases. Written as DNA, the CDR3 is TGCGCCAGCAGCTCCGACATCGCATGGGCCGAGCAGTACTTC. Translating it yields CASSSDIAWAEQYF.

CDR3 residues: CASSMETFNQPQHF. CDR3 DNA sequence: TGTGCCAGTAGTATGGAGACTTTCAATCAGCCCCAGCATTTT. The gene calls are TRBV19 and TRBJ1-5; no reliable D call. Trimming removed 3 bases at V and 3 bases at J, with 9 bases between. Germline V gene lookup returns CDR1 LNHDA and CDR2 SQIVND (reference sequence). This CDR3 contains 14 residues.

The V gene is TRBV30, the J gene TRBJ2-1, with 8 bases identical to TRBD1. CDR1 and CDR2 from the germline V gene are GTSNPN and SVGIG (reference sequence). The CDR3 totals 17 residues. V gave up 0 bases and J gave up 3 bases; unmatched junction bases: 10. CDR3: CAWSVPQAGGFYNEQFF. In DNA form, the CDR3 reads TGTGCCTGGAGTGTGCCCCAAGCAGGGGGCTTCTACAATGAGCAGTTCTTC. The entire variable domain, with the rest obtained from reference TRBV30 and TRBJ2-1, is as follows: SQTIHQWPATLVQPVGSPLSLECTVEGTSNPNLYWYRQAAGRGLQLLFYSVGIGQISSEVPQNLSASRPQDRQFILSSKKLLLSDSGFYLCAWSVPQAGGFYNEQFFGPGTRLTVL.

The CDR3 sequence: CASSEGQGYGYTF. The CDR3, as DNA: TGTGCCAGCAGTGAGGGACAGGGGTACGGCTACACCTTC. The V gene is TRBV6-1, the J gene TRBJ1-2; 10 bases line up with TRBD1. Trimming at V came to 3 bases and at J to 8 bases, leaving 3 bases not matched to a gene. This CDR3 has 13 amino acids. The germline V gene encodes CDR1 MNHNS and CDR2 SASEGT.

The chain carries TRBV2 and TRBJ1-4; 9 bases agree with TRBD1. V gave up 7 bases and J gave up 1 base; unmatched junction bases: 7. This CDR3 has 16 amino acids. CDR1 is SNHLY and CDR2 is FYNNEI in the germline V gene. CDR3 loop: CASNVQGAQTNEKLFF. For the CDR3, the DNA is TGTGCCAGCAACGTACAGGGGGCTCAAACTAATGAAAAACTGTTTTTT. Complete variable domain (other parts from reference TRBV2 and TRBJ1-4): EPEVTQTPSHQVTQMGQEVILRCVPISNHLYFYWYRQILGQKVEFLVSFYNNEISEKSEIFDDQFSVERPDGSNFTLKIRSTKLEDSAMYFCASNVQGAQTNEKLFFGSGTQLSVL.

This chain links TRBV7-2 with TRBJ2-7; TRBD1 matches 10 bases. The germline CDR1 and CDR2 sequences are SGHTA and FQGNSA. This CDR3 contains 15 residues. Unmatched junction bases numbered 11, after V lost 5 bases and J lost 7 bases. This CDR3 is CASSATGTGVREQYF. The CDR3 coding sequence is TGTGCCAGCAGCGCGACCGGGACAGGGGTGAGAGAGCAGTACTTC.

This chain connects TRBV10-3 to TRBJ2-1, with D possibly TRBD1 on 6 matching bases. CDR3 length equals 16 residues. The V gene's germline CDR1 is ENHRY and CDR2 SYGVKD. Trimming left V 6 bases short and J 0 bases short, with 15 bases between. The CDR3 DNA reads TGTGCCATCAGATCAGCTACAGGGCGCTCCTACAATGAGCAGTTCTTC. This codes for CAIRSATGRSYNEQFF.

This chain joins TRBV7-2 and TRBJ1-2; 9 nucleotides agree with TRBD1. The V and J ends lost 1 base and 4 bases, in that order; junction bases with no gene match: 4. This CDR3 contains 15 residues. CDR1 and CDR2 from the germline V gene are SGHTA and FQGNSA. CDR3 protein: CASSLDGTGSYGYTF. CDR3 nucleotide sequence: TGTGCCAGCAGCTTAGATGGGACAGGGAGCTATGGCTACACCTTC.

The V call is TRBV7-2, the J call TRBJ1-6, with D unclear. Germline V gene data show CDR1 as SGHTA and CDR2 as FQGNSA. CDR3 size: 16 residues. V lost 4 bases to trimming and J lost 10 bases, with 20 bases between them. The CDR3 spells CASSSRPLGERSPLHF. CDR3 sequence (DNA): TGTGCCAGCAGCTCGCGCCCCCTCGGGGAAAGGTCACCCCTCCACTTT.

A few counts support this clone. The chain has TRBV18 and TRBJ1-2; D is unresolved. This CDR3 has 14 residues. CDR1 is KGHSH and CDR2 is LQKENI in the germline V gene. Trimming stripped 3 bases from V and 7 bases from J, with 15 bases between. The CDR3 loop reads CASSPVPETRGYTF. CDR3 nucleotides: TGTGCCAGCTCACCCGTACCCGAAACTCGTGGCTACACCTTC. Full variable domain (outside the CDR3, taken from reference TRBV18 and TRBJ1-2): NAGVMQNPRHLVRRRGQEARLRCSPMKGHSHVYWYRQLPEEGLKFMVYLQKENIIDESGMPKERFSAEFPKEGPSILRIQQVVRGDSAAYFCASSPVPETRGYTFGSGTRLTVV.

DNA for the CDR3: TGTGCCAGCAGCCCTGGGCGAAACTATGGCTACACCTTC. This sequence encodes CASSPGRNYGYTF. The gene calls are TRBV11-2 and TRBJ1-2; D not certain. There are 13 residues in the CDR3. Germline loops: CDR1 SGHAT, CDR2 FQNNGV. V lost 5 bases to trimming and J lost 2 bases, with 9 bases between them. The entire variable domain, with the rest obtained from reference TRBV11-2 and TRBJ1-2, is as follows: EAGVAQSPRYKIIEKRQSVAFWCNPISGHATLYWYQQILGQGPKLLIQFQNNGVVDDSQLPKDRFSAERLKGVDSTLKIQPAKLEDSAVYLCASSPGRNYGYTFGSGTRLTVV.